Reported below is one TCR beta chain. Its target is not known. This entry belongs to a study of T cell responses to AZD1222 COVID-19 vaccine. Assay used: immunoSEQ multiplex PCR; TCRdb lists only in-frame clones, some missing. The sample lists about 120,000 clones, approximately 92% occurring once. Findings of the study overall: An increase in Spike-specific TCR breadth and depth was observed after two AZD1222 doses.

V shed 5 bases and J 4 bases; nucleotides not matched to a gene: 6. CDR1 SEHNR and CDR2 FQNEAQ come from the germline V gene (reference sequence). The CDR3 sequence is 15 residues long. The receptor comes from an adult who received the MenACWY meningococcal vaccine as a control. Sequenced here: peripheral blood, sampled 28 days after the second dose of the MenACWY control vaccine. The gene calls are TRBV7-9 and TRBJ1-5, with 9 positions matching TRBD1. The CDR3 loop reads CASSPKGQGNQPQHF. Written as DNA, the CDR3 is TGTGCCAGCAGCCCAAAGGGACAGGGTAATCAGCCCCAGCATTTT.